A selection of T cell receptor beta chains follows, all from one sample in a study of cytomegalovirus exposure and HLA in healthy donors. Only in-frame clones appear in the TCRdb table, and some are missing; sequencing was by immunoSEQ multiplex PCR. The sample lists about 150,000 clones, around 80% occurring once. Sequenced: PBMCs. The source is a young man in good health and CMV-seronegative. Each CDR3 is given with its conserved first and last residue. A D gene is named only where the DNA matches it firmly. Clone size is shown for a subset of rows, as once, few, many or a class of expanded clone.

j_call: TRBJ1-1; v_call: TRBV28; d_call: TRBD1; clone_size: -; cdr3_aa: CASGQGNTEAFF; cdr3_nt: TGTGCCAGTGGACAGGGAAACACTGAAGCTTTCTTT
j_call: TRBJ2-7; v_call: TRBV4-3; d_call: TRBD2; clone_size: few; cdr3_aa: CASSPGVAGGYEQYF; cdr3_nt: TGCGCCAGCAGCCCTGGGGTAGCGGGAGGGTACGAGCAGTACTTC
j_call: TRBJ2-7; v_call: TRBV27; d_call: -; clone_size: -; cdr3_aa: CASSLGRVVYEQYF; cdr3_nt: TGTGCCAGCAGTTTGGGCAGGGTTGTTTACGAGCAGTACTTC
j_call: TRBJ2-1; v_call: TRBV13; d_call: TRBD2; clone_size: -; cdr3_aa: CASILGGRTLGEQFF; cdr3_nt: TGTGCCAGCATACTGGGCGGGAGGACTCTTGGTGAGCAGTTCTTC
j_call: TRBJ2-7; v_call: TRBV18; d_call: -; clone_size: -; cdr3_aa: CASSPTREDEQYF; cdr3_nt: TGTGCCAGCTCACCAACACGTGAGGACGAGCAGTACTTC
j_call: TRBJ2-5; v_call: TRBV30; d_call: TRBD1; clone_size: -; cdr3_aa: CAWSGQGGLGETQYF; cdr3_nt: TGTGCCTGGAGTGGACAGGGTGGGTTGGGGGAGACCCAGTACTTC
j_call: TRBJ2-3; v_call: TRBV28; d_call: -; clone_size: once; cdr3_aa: CASSVGGSWEGLTDTQYF; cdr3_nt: TGTGCCAGCAGTGTAGGGGGTTCGTGGGAGGGCCTAACAGATACGCAGTATTTT
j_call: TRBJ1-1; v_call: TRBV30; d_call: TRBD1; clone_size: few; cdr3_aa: CAWSRLRGENTEAFF; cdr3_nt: TGTGCCTGGAGCAGGCTCAGGGGGGAGAACACTGAAGCTTTCTTT
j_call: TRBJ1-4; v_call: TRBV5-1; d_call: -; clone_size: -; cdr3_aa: CASSPRRLETNEKLFF; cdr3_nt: TGCGCCAGCAGTCCCAGGCGCTTAGAAACTAATGAAAAACTGTTTTTT
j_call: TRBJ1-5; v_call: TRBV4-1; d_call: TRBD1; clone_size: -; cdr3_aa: CASSQGGDRVRGPQHF; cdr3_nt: TGCGCCAGCAGCCAAGGGGGGGACAGGGTTCGTGGGCCCCAGCATTTT